This entry features one T cell receptor beta chain sequence. These data come from a study of blood T cell repertoires in COVID-19. As for the study in general: The United States, Italy and Spain provided the acute and convalescent COVID-19 samples.

The method was immunoSEQ multiplex PCR; TCRdb's version includes in-frame clones alone and lacks a portion of them. This table has about 140,000 clones, just over 85% appearing once. The sequence came from a man in his fifties or sixties who had recovered from COVID-19. The sequenced sample consisted of PBMCs or T cells enriched from blood (not recorded which).

The CDR3 DNA follows: TGTGCCAGCAGCGCCCTGACAGGGAACACTGAAGCTTTCTTT. Translated: CASSALTGNTEAFF. The chain joins TRBV13 to TRBJ1-1, with D possibly TRBD1 on 6 matching bases. The V gene's germline CDR1 is PRHDT and CDR2 FYEKMQ (reference sequence). Trimming cost V 5 bases and J 1 base, with 11 bases left between them. CDR3 length equals 14 residues.